This is a list of T cell receptor beta chains from one sample in a study of identical twins. A single record per CDR3 protein comes from TCRdb applying MiXCR to the 5' RACE reads. There are roughly 490,000 distinct CDR3 sequences in the sample; over 11% occur only once, and 0.98% lies in the top ten. These records were also assigned to another study, of yellow fever vaccine responses in identical twins.

Sequenced material: CD4+ T cells sorted from blood. These TCRs come from a woman between 18 and 29 years old in good health. Both conserved end residues are part of each CDR3. A D gene is named only where the DNA matches it firmly. Size tells how often a clone was seen (once, few, many) or the class of an expanded clone, and some rows leave it out.

size	D	V	J	DNA	CDR3
-	TRBD2	TRBV11-2	TRBJ2-3	TGTGCCAGCAGCTTCTGGGGGGGAACAGATACGCAGTATTTT	CASSFWGGTDTQYF
-	-	TRBV12-3/TRBV12-4	TRBJ2-5	TGTGCCAGCAGCCGCCCAGGGATATGGGGAGAGACCCAGTACTTC	CASSRPGIWGETQYF
-	-	TRBV4-1	TRBJ2-7	TGCGCCAGCAGCCAAGAGGGAAAGCGAGTCGAGCAGTACTTC	CASSQEGKRVEQYF
-	TRBD2	TRBV6-2/TRBV6-3	TRBJ2-2	TGTGCCAGCAGTTGGGCGGGAGAGACCGGGGAGCTGTTTTTT	CASSWAGETGELFF
few	TRBD1	TRBV10-3	TRBJ2-5	TGTGCCATCAGTCAGGGACAGGGTGTCCAGACCCAGTACTTC	CAISQGQGVQTQYF
-	-	TRBV5-5	TRBJ2-7	TGTGCCAGCAGCTTGGGGACTTCGGCCTACGAGCAGTACTTC	CASSLGTSAYEQYF
few	-	TRBV3-1	TRBJ2-7	TGTGCCAGCAGCCAAATTGGGTCTCGTTCCTACGAGCAGTACTTC	CASSQIGSRSYEQYF
-	TRBD2	TRBV29-1	TRBJ2-7	TGCAGCGTTGAAGACGGGACTAGCGGAGTTGTGACCGAGCAGTACTTC	CSVEDGTSGVVTEQYF
many	TRBD2	TRBV11-2	TRBJ2-3	TGTGCCAGCAGCTTAGTTGGACTAGCGGGACCAAGTGGGGGCACAGATACGCAGTATTTT	CASSLVGLAGPSGGTDTQYF
few	-	TRBV20-1	TRBJ2-5	TGCAGTGCTAGAGTGAGGGCACTCTCCCGAGGGCAAGAGACCCAGTACTTC	CSARVRALSRGQETQYF
many	-	TRBV5-1	TRBJ2-3	TGCGCCAGCAGCTTGGATCTTAGCACAGATACGCAGTATTTT	CASSLDLSTDTQYF
many	-	TRBV12-3/TRBV12-4	TRBJ2-2	TGTGCCAGCAGCCTGGGATTGAGCGGGGAGCTGTTTTTT	CASSLGLSGELFF
few	TRBD1	TRBV30	TRBJ1-6	TGTGCCTGGGGGACAGGGGGGTACTCACCCCTCCACTTT	CAWGTGGYSPLHF
few	-	TRBV15	TRBJ1-4	TGTGGGGCAGGGCGGGATGAAAAACTGTTTTTT	CGAGRDEKLFF
-	TRBD1	TRBV12-3/TRBV12-4	TRBJ2-5	TGTGCCAGCACGGGACAGGGGTCTGGGACCCAGTACTTC	CASTGQGSGTQYF
-	-	TRBV3-1	TRBJ1-2	TGTGCCAGCAGCCAAAGGGGATTATCACATGGCTACACCTTC	CASSQRGLSHGYTF